The 26 T cell receptor beta chains presented below share a single source sample, sequenced in a study of blood T cells in healthy people across ages. A sample-barcoded 5' primer and a J-beta primer mix were used in a second PCR of about 7 to 12 cycles. MiXCR, applied by TCRdb to the 5' RACE reads, yields one record per CDR3 protein. The table has 800,000 to 950,000 distinct CDR3 sequences, 25% to 35% seen once. The same specimen was also included in a second study, on T cells of mothers and their children.

Material: blood. The origin of the receptors is a woman aged 40 to 50 in good health.

This clonotype came up many times. The genes are TRBV10-3 and TRBJ1-2, with no clear D. The germline V and J ends were trimmed by 7 bases and 0 bases, with 6 bases remaining between them. Germline lookup yields CDR1 ENHRY and CDR2 SYGVKD. The CDR3 length is 12 residues. The CDR3 sequence is CAIKGANYGYTF. The CDR3 DNA reads TGTGCCATCAAAGGAGCTAACTATGGCTACACCTTC.

This clonotype was seen at least ten times. The V gene is TRBV3-1, the J gene TRBJ2-7; no reliable D call. Trimming stripped 1 base from V and 5 bases from J, with 6 bases between. CDR1 is LGHDT and CDR2 is YNNKEL in the germline V gene (reference sequence). This CDR3 is 12 amino acids long. The CDR3 region is CASSQVENEQYF. The CDR3 nucleotides are TGTGCCAGCAGCCAAGTCGAGAACGAGCAGTACTTC.

CDR3: CASRPGLAGEQFF. For the CDR3, the DNA is TGTGCCAGCAGACCGGGACTAGCGGGTGAGCAGTTCTTC. The chain joins TRBV12-3 or TRBV12-4 to TRBJ2-1, with 12 positions matching TRBD2. V dropped 6 bases and J dropped 9; count of bases not matched to a gene: 3. The CDR3 is 13 amino acids.

At least ten counts were recorded for this clonotype. This chain connects TRBV6-1 to TRBJ1-1; TRBD1 matches at 7 bases. Germline V CDR1 and CDR2: MNHNS, SASEGT. With V trimmed by 6 bases and J by 6 bases, 10 bases remained unmatched. The length of the CDR3 is 14 residues. Here the CDR3 reads CASSDRQGKAEAFF. CDR3 in DNA: TGTGCCAGCAGCGATAGACAGGGAAAGGCTGAAGCTTTCTTT.

This clonotype appeared many times. The genes are TRBV20-1 and TRBJ2-7; 8 positions match TRBD2. Germline V CDR1 and CDR2: DFQATT, SNEGSKA (reference sequence). This CDR3 is 15 amino acids long. J lost 0 bases, V lost 3 bases, and 7 bases had no gene match. This CDR3 reads CSARSGGPISYEQYF. The CDR3, as DNA: TGCAGTGCTAGGAGCGGGGGCCCCATCTCCTACGAGCAGTACTTC.

The V gene is TRBV7-2, the J gene TRBJ2-6, with 7 bases aligning to TRBD2. Trimming took 7 bases from V and 1 from J; bases not matched to a gene: 4. Looked up from germline, CDR1 is SGHTA and CDR2 is FQGNSA. There are 15 residues in the CDR3. Written as DNA, the CDR3 is TGTGCCAGCACCCCGGGGGGTTCTGGGGCCAACGTCCTGACTTTC. The encoded protein is CASTPGGSGANVLTF.

This clonotype was picked up a small number of times. This chain uses TRBV11-2 with TRBJ2-7, with D maybe TRBD2 (7 bases). Germline V gives CDR1 SGHAT, CDR2 FQNNGV. V shed 2 bases and J shed 5 bases, with 19 bases lying between them. CDR3 length: 16 residues. The DNA for the CDR3 is TGTGCCAGCAGCTTACTAGGGGGGGCGGCGAGCGACGAGCAGTACTTC. Its protein is CASSLLGGAASDEQYF.

The sample holds many counts of this clonotype. This chain links TRBV6-5 with TRBJ2-5; TRBD1 agrees at 7 bases. Trimming took 5 bases from V and 2 from J; bases not matched to a gene: 5. The CDR3 is 14 amino acids. Germline CDR1 and CDR2: MNHEY and SVGAGI. The CDR3 bases are TGTGCCAGCAGTCACCGGGGACAGCAAGAGACCCAGTACTTC. Translating it yields CASSHRGQQETQYF.

Many counts were recorded for this clonotype. The J gene is TRBJ2-4, the V gene TRBV21-1; the table's D call, TRBD1, has no DNA check behind it. TRBV21-1 is a recognized pseudogene. This CDR3 is built from 11 residues. Here the CDR3 DNA reads TGTGTAATCCGGGACAGGGACATTCAGTACTTC. Its translation is CVIRDRDIQYF.

This clonotype was found many times. The CDR3 region has the DNA TGTGCCAGCAGGCGACACTCCCGGGATACTTACGAGCAGTACTTC. Encoded protein: CASRRHSRDTYEQYF. The genes are TRBV6-6 and TRBJ2-7; the D gene is possibly TRBD2 (5 bases). From germline, CDR1 is MNHNY and CDR2 SVGAGI (reference sequence). With 6 bases removed from V and 4 bases from J, the gap between germline ends came to 19 bases. CDR3 length: 15 residues.

This clonotype was seen at least ten times. This chain joins TRBV3-1 and TRBJ2-7; a weak D match, TRBD1 (6 bases). V was cut by 8 bases and J by 1 base, with 24 bases left in between. The CDR3 covers 17 residues. CDR1 and CDR2 from the germline V gene are LGHDT and YNNKEL (reference sequence). The CDR3 protein is CASLGMNSEGGSYEQYF. Here the CDR3 DNA reads TGTGCCAGCTTAGGAATGAACTCTGAAGGGGGTTCCTACGAGCAGTACTTC.

This clonotype has a handful of counts. V and J are TRBV10-3 and TRBJ2-7; unclear D gene. CDR3 size: 13 residues. From germline, CDR1 is ENHRY and CDR2 SYGVKD. With 0 bases removed from V and 5 bases from J, the gap between germline ends came to 8 bases. The CDR3 loop reads CAISESWGNEQYF. The DNA for the CDR3 is TGTGCCATCAGTGAGTCTTGGGGAAACGAGCAGTACTTC.

This clonotype occurred a few times. The CDR3 spells CASSFGREGYEQYF. Here the CDR3 DNA reads TGTGCCAGCAGTTTCGGCCGGGAGGGCTACGAGCAGTACTTC. This chain uses TRBV28 with TRBJ2-7; 8 positions agree with TRBD2. Germline V gene data show CDR1 as MDHEN and CDR2 as SYDVKM. Trimming at V came to 3 bases and at J to 3 bases, leaving 4 bases not matched to a gene. This CDR3 is 14 amino acids long.

The V and J genes are TRBV7-2 and TRBJ2-3; D is ambiguous. The germline V and J ends were trimmed by 5 bases and 12 bases, with 15 bases remaining between them. Germline CDR1 and CDR2: SGHTA and FQGNSA. The CDR3 covers 12 residues. CDR3 in DNA: TGTGCCAGCAGCCCCACGGGTAGTCGACAGTATTTT. It encodes CASSPTGSRQYF.

This clonotype was observed a few times. The chain joins TRBV7-2 to TRBJ2-5, with D perhaps TRBD1 or TRBD2 (6 bases each). V was pared by 0 bases and J by 5 bases, with 16 bases between. The CDR3 is 16 amino acids. Per germline, CDR1 SGHTA and CDR2 FQGNSA. The CDR3 coding sequence is TGTGCCAGCAGCTTAGCGCTCAGGGGAGGTGGGGAGACCCAGTACTTC. Residues: CASSLALRGGGETQYF.

This chain connects TRBV29-1 to TRBJ2-7; 9 nucleotides match TRBD1. The CDR3 is 14 residues long. V lost 6 bases and J lost 6; bases outside the gene matches: 12. The germline CDR1 and CDR2 sequences are SQVTM and ANQGSEA. In nucleotides, the CDR3 is TGCAGCGTCACCTCCGGGACAGGGAGTCCCGAGCAGTACTTC. It specifies CSVTSGTGSPEQYF.

CDR3 sequence: CATTEAGQSYEQYF. CDR3 bases: TGTGCCACCACCGAGGCGGGACAGTCCTACGAGCAGTACTTC. The rearrangement links TRBV28 to TRBJ2-7; TRBD1 is a possible D gene (7 bases). In germline, CDR1 is MDHEN, CDR2 SYDVKM. V lost 10 bases and J 1 base, leaving 17 bases between the germline ends. The length of the CDR3 is 14 residues.

This clonotype was recorded at least ten times. The chain employs TRBV7-2 and TRBJ2-5; D remains unclear. V shed 6 bases and J shed 6 bases, with 5 bases lying between them. Germline V gives CDR1 SGHTA, CDR2 FQGNSA. The CDR3 has 10 amino acids. CDR3 sequence reads: CASSSQTQYF. The CDR3 DNA is TGTGCCAGCAGTAGTCAGACCCAGTACTTC.

The chain couples TRBV7-9 to TRBJ2-1; the match to TRBD1 covers 7 bases. V shed 5 bases, J shed 8 bases, and the junction held 9 bases outside the gene matches. Germline V gene lookup returns CDR1 SEHNR and CDR2 FQNEAQ (reference sequence). The CDR3 contains 14 residues. CDR3 in DNA: TGTGCCAGCAGCCAGAATACAGGGGCAGATGAGCAGTTCTTC. Translating it yields CASSQNTGADEQFF. The full variable domain, its missing parts supplied by reference TRBV7-9 and TRBJ2-1, is DTGVSQNPRHKITKRGQNVTFRCDPISEHNRLYWYRQTLGQGPEFLTYFQNEAQLEKSRLLSDRFSAERPKGSFSTLEIQRTEQGDSAMYLCASSQNTGADEQFFGPGTRLTVL.

The J gene is TRBJ2-5, the V gene TRBV12-3 or TRBV12-4, with a tentative D call TRBD1 (6 bases). Deletions cut 6 bases from V and 13 bases from J, with 27 bases between. The CDR3 contains 15 residues. The CDR3 reads CASREGGWSGNERYF. For the CDR3, the DNA is TGTGCCAGCAGGGAAGGGGGTTGGTCAGGGAATGAGCGGTACTTC.

V usage is TRBV5-6 and J usage is TRBJ2-7, with 9 bases fitting TRBD1. CDR1 and CDR2 (germline): SGHDT, YYEEEE. The CDR3 is made up of 16 amino acids. V lost 3 bases to trimming and J lost 2 bases; unmatched junction nucleotides: 9. The CDR3, as DNA: TGTGCCAGCAGCTACCCGGGACAGGGAATCCCCTACGAGCAGTACTTC. Amino acids: CASSYPGQGIPYEQYF. Complete variable domain (other parts from reference TRBV5-6 and TRBJ2-7): DAGVTQSPTHLIKTRGQQVTLRCSPKSGHDTVSWYQQALGQGPQFIFQYYEEEERQRGNFPDRFSGHQFPNYSSELNVNALLLGDSALYLCASSYPGQGIPYEQYFGPGTRLTVT.

The sample holds many counts of this clonotype. The V and J genes are TRBV5-6 and TRBJ2-7, with 8 bases that match TRBD1. The V gene's germline CDR1 is SGHDT and CDR2 YYEEEE. Trimming took 1 base from V and 3 from J; bases not matched to a gene: 3. This CDR3 is 14 amino acids long. CDR3 bases: TGTGCCAGCAGCTTGTACAGGGGGGTCTACGAGCAGTACTTC. It translates to CASSLYRGVYEQYF.

DNA of the CDR3: TGCAGCGTTGATGTCGACAGCCTGAACACTGAAGCTTTCTTT. This sequence encodes CSVDVDSLNTEAFF. The V gene is TRBV29-1, the J gene TRBJ1-1, with D tentatively TRBD1 (5 bases). V gave up 3 bases and J gave up 0 bases, with 11 bases separating them. The length of the CDR3 is 14 residues. Germline CDR1 SQVTM, CDR2 ANQGSEA.

CDR3 amino acids: CASSTGTTYTGELFF. The CDR3 DNA reads as TGCGCCAGCAGCACCGGGACTACCTACACCGGGGAGCTGTTTTTT. The J gene is TRBJ2-2, the V gene TRBV5-1; 7 bases are a match to TRBD2. CDR1 and CDR2 (germline): SGHRS, YFSETQ. The J segment lost 3 bases and the V segment lost 4 bases, leaving 6 bases of the junction unmatched. The CDR3 length is 15 residues. The full variable domain, its missing parts supplied by reference TRBV5-1 and TRBJ2-2, is KAGVTQTPRYLIKTRGQQVTLSCSPISGHRSVSWYQQTPGQGLQFLFEYFSETQRNKGNFPGRFSGRQFSNSRSEMNVSTLELGDSALYLCASSTGTTYTGELFFGEGSRLTVL.

Remarks on this clonotype: A junction end diverges from the germline sequence, so it may reflect a read error. This chain connects TRBV7-9 to TRBJ2-1; possibly TRBD1 for D (6 bases). The CDR3 runs 15 residues. Germline V gives CDR1 SEHNR, CDR2 FQNEAQ (reference sequence). CDR3 region: CATSIQGSTQYEQFF. CDR3 nucleotides: TGTGCCACCAGCATACAGGGTTCGACACAATATGAGCAGTTCTTC. Variable domain in full (rest from reference TRBV7-9 and TRBJ2-1): DTGVSQNPRHKITKRGQNVTFRCDPISEHNRLYWYRQTLGQGPEFLTYFQNEAQLEKSRLLSDRFSAERPKGSFSTLEIQRTEQGDSAMYLCATSIQGSTQYEQFFGPGTRLTVL.

The chain uses TRBV5-4 and TRBJ1-6; a possible D gene is TRBD1 (6 bases). CDR1 SGHNT and CDR2 YYREEE come from the germline V gene (reference sequence). V lost 4 bases and J lost 6, with 17 bases in between. The CDR3 contains 16 residues. DNA of the CDR3: TGTGCCAGCAGCCCACAGACAGGAGCTACTAATTCACCCCTCCACTTT. Translated, it gives CASSPQTGATNSPLHF.